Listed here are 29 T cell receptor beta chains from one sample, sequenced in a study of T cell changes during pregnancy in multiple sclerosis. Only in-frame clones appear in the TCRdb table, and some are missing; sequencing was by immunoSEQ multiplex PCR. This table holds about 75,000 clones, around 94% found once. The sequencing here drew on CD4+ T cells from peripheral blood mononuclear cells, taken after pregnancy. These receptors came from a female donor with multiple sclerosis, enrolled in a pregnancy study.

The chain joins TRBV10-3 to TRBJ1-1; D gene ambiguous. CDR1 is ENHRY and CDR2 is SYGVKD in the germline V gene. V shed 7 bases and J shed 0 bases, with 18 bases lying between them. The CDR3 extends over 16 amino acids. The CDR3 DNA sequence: TGTGCCATCACCCCGTACCCGCCGGGATTGAACACTGAAGCTTTCTTT. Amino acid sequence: CAITPYPPGLNTEAFF.

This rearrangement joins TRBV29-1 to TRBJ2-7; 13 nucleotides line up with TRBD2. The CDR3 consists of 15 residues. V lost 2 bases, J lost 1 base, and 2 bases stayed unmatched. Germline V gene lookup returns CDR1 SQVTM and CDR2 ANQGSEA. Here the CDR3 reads CSVERLAGGSYEQYF. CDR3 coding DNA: TGCAGCGTTGAACGACTAGCGGGAGGTTCCTACGAGCAGTACTTC.

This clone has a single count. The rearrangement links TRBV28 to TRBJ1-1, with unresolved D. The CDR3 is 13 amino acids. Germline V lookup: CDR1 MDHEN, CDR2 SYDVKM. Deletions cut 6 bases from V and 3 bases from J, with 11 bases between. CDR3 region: CASSPPQDTEAFF. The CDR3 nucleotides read TGTGCCAGCAGCCCTCCGCAGGACACTGAAGCTTTCTTT.

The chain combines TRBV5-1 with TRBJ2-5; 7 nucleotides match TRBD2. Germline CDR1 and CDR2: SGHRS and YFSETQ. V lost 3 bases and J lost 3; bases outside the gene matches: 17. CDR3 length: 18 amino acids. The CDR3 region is CASSSLGVAGIREETQYF. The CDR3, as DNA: TGCGCCAGCAGCTCCCTCGGGGTAGCGGGCATACGTGAAGAGACCCAGTACTTC.

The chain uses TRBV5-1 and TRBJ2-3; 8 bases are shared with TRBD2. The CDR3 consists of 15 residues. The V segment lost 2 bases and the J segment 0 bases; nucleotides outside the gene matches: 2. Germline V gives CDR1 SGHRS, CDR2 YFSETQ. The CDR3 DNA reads TGCGCCAGCAGCTTACTAGCGGCTAGCACAGATACGCAGTATTTT. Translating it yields CASSLLAASTDTQYF.

CDR3 amino acids: CASSLAVSSGLQETQYF. The DNA of the CDR3 is TGCGCCAGCAGCTTGGCCGTGTCTAGCGGGCTCCAAGAGACCCAGTACTTC. The chain carries TRBV5-1 and TRBJ2-5, with 8 positions matching TRBD2. CDR3 length: 17 amino acids. With V trimmed by 0 bases and J by 1 base, 8 bases remained unmatched. Germline CDR1 and CDR2: SGHRS and YFSETQ.

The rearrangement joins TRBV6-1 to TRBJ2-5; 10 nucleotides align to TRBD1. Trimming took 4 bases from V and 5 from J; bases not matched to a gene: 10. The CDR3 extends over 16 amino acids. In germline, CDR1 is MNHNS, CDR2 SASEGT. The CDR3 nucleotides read TGTGCCAGCAGTGCCAAGACAGGGGGCGCGCTGGAGACCCAGTACTTC. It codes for CASSAKTGGALETQYF.

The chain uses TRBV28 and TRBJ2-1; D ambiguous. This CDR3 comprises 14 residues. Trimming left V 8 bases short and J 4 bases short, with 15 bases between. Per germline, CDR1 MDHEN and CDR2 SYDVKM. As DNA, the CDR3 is TGTGCCAGCCACTCTAACCCTCCTTACAATGAGCAGTTCTTC. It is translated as CASHSNPPYNEQFF.

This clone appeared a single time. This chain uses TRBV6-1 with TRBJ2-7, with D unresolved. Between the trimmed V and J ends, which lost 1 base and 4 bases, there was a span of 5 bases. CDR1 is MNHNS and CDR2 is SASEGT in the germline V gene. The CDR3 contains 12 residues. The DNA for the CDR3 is TGTGCCAGCAGTGAAGACTGGTACGAGCAGTACTTC. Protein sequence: CASSEDWYEQYF.

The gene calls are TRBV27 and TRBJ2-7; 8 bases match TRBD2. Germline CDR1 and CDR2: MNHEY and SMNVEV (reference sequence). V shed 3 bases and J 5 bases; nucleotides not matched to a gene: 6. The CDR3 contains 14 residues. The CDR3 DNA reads TGTGCCAGCAGTTTTACCGGGGGGGTGGACGAGCAGTACTTC. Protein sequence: CASSFTGGVDEQYF.

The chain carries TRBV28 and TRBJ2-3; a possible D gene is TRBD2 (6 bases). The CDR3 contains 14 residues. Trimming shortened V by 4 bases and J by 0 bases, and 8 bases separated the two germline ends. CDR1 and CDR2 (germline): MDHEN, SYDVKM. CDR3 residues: CASSWDFSTDTQYF. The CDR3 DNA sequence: TGTGCCAGCAGTTGGGACTTTAGCACAGATACGCAGTATTTT.

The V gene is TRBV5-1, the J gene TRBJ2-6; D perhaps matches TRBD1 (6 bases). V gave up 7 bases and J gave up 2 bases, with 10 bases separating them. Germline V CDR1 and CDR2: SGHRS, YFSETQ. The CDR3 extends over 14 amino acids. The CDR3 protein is CASETGPGANVLTF. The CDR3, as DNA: TGCGCCAGCGAAACAGGGCCTGGGGCCAACGTCCTGACTTTC.

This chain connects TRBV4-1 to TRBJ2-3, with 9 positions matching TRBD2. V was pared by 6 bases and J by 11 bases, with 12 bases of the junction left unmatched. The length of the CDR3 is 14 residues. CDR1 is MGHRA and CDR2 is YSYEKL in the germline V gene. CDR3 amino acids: CASSLRLAEVQQYF. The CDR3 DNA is TGCGCCAGCAGTCTCAGACTAGCGGAGGTTCAGCAGTATTTT.

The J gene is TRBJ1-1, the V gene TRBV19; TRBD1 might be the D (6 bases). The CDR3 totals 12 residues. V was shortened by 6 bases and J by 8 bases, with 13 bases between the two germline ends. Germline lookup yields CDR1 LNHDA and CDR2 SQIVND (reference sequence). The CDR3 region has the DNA TGTGCCAGTAGACGGGGGGGGCCCGAAGCTTTCTTT. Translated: CASRRGGPEAFF.

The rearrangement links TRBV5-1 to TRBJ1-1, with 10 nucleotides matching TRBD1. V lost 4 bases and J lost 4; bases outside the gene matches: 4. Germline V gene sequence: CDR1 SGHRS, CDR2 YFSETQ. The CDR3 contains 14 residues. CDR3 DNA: TGCGCCAGCAGCGGCGGGACAGGGGCCACTGAAGCTTTCTTT. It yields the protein CASSGGTGATEAFF.

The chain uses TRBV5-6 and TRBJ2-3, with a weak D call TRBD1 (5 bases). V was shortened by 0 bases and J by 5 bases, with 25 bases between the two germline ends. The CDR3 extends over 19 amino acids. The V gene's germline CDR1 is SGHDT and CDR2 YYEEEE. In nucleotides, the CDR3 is TGTGCCAGCAGCTTGGAACCTCCCCCCACAGGCTTCGGATTAGATACGCAGTATTTT. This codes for CASSLEPPPTGFGLDTQYF.

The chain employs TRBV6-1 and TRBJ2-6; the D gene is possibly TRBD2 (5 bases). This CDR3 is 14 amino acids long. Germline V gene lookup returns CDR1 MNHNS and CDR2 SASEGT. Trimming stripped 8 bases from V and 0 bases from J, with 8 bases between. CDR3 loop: CASPAGSGANVLTF. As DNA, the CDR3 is TGTGCCAGCCCCGCGGGCTCTGGGGCCAACGTCCTGACTTTC.

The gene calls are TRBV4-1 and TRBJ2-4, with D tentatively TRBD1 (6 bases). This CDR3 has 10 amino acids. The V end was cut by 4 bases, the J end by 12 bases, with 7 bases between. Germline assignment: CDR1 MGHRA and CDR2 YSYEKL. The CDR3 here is CASSRTAQYF. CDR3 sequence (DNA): TGCGCCAGCAGCCGGACAGCTCAGTACTTC.

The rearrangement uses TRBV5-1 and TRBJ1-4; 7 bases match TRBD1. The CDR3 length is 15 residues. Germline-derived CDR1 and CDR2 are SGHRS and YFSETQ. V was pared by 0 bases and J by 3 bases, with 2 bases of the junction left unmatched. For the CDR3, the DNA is TGCGCCAGCAGCTTGGGGGACAGAGCTAATGAAAAACTGTTTTTT. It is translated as CASSLGDRANEKLFF.

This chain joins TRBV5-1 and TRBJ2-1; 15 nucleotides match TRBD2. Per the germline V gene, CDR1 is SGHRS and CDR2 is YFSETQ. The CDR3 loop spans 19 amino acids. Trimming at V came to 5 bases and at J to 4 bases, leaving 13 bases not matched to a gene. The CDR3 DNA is TGCGCCAGCAGTCTCGGACTAGCGGGAGGGCGGGGGGTATACAATGAGCAGTTCTTC. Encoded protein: CASSLGLAGGRGVYNEQFF.

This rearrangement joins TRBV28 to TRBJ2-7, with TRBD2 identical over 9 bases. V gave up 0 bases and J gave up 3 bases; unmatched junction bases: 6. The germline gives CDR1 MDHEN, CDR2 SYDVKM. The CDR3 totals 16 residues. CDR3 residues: CASSLWEGTSIYEQYF. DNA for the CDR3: TGTGCCAGCAGTTTATGGGAGGGGACTAGCATCTACGAGCAGTACTTC.

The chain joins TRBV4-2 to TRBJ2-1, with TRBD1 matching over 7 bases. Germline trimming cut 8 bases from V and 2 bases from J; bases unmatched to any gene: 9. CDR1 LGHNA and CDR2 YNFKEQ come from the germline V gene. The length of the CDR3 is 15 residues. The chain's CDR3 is CASAAGTEAYNEQFF. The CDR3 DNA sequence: TGTGCCAGCGCCGCCGGGACAGAAGCCTACAATGAGCAGTTCTTC.

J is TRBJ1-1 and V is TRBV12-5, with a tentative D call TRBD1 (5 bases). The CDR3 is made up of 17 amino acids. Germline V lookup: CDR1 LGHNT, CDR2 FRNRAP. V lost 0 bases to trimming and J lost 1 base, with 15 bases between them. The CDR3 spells CASGLVREGRENTEAFF. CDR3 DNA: TGTGCTAGTGGTTTGGTACGCGAGGGGCGGGAGAACACTGAAGCTTTCTTT. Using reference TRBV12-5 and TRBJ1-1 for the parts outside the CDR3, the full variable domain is DARVTQTPRHKVTEMGQEVTMRCQPILGHNTVFWYRQTMMQGLELLAYFRNRAPLDDSGMPKDRFSAEMPDATLATLKIQPSEPRDSAVYFCASGLVREGRENTEAFFGQGTRLTVV.

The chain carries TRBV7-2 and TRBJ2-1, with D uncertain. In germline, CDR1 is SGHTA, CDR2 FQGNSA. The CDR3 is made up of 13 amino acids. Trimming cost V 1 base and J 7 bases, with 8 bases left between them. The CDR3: CASSLGPFNEQFF. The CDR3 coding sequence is TGTGCCAGCAGCTTAGGGCCTTTTAATGAGCAGTTCTTC.

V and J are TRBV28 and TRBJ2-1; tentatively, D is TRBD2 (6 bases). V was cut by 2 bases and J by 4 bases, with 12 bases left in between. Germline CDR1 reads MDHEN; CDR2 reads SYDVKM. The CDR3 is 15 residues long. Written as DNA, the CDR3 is TGTGCCAGCAGTTTAATAGCGGAGTTATACAATGAGCAGTTCTTC. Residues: CASSLIAELYNEQFF.

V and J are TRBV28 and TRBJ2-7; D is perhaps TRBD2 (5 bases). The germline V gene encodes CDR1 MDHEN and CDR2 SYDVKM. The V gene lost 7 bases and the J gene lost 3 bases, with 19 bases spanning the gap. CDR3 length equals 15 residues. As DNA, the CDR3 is TGTGCCAGCACCTCGCTAGGGCTAGCCGACTACGAGCAGTACTTC. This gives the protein CASTSLGLADYEQYF.

The CDR3 nucleotides are TGTGCCAGTAGTAACAGGAATCAGCCCCAGCATTTT. Its translation: CASSNRNQPQHF. The chain is built from TRBV19 and TRBJ1-5; TRBD1 is a possible D gene (5 bases). Germline V gene sequence: CDR1 LNHDA, CDR2 SQIVND (reference sequence). Trimming pared 4 bases from V and 4 bases from J, leaving 5 bases between. The CDR3 covers 12 residues.

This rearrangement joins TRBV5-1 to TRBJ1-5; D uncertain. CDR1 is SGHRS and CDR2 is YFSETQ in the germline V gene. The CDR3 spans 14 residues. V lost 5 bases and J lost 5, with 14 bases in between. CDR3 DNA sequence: TGCGCCAGCAGACAAGATGCCGGGGATCAGCCCCAGCATTTT. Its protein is CASRQDAGDQPQHF.

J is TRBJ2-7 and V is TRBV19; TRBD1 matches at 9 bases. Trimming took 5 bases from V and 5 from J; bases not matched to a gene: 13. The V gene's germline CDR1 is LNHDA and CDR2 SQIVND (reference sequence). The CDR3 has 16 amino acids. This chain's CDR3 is CASSSPTGGVSNEQYF. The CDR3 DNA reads TGTGCCAGTAGTTCCCCGACAGGGGGGGTTTCGAACGAGCAGTACTTC.